This T cell receptor (beta chain) was identified in a study of T-cell memory formation after mild COVID-19 (TCRdb year 2021). About the full investigation: TCR sequence clusters from the two donors were found to be largely donor specific. Longitudinal TCRalpha and TCRbeta repertoire sequencing tracked T-cell clones expanding and contracting after mild COVID-19 in two donors. Two young, previously healthy adult volunteers made up the cohort, one male and one female.

Ficoll-Paque density gradient centrifugation was the method used to isolate PBMCs. The paper's findings and limits, for the study overall: Clones contracting from day 15 to 85 had balanced CD4/CD8 phenotypes, while a second wave expanding from day 15 to 37 was biased towards CD4+. Contracting CD4+ clones were found mainly in CM and EM memory subsets, while CD8+ clones were enriched in EMRA. The study included only a couple of mild cases, and larger cohorts that include severe cases with pre-infection samples were judged to be necessary. The second-wave clones that peaked on day 37 were not confirmed to be SARS-CoV-2 specific. Some responding clones were detected in pre-infection memory, suggesting pre-existing cross-reactive memory T cells joined the SARS-CoV-2 response.

The CDR3 has 14 amino acids, counting the end cysteine and phenylalanine. The read is trimmed to its CDR3 DNA, 42 bases read in frame from base 1. Per the germline V gene, SGHNT is the CDR1 and YENEEA is the CDR2. Trimming costs V 1 base and J 3 bases, and their ends lie 9 bases apart. Sequencer: Illumina NovaSeq 6000. TCRalpha and TCRbeta cDNA libraries were built by 5'RACE with constant-segment primers, adding sample barcodes and unique molecular identifiers. RNA was extracted from every sample with Trizol reagent. Libraries were amplified in two PCR steps, with a second sample barcode and Illumina TruSeq adapters added in the second step. Libraries were sequenced on an Illumina NovaSeq with 2 x 150 bp paired-end reads. The study's own analysis went as follows. Demultiplexing of reads and collapsing into UMI-guided consensus sequences were performed with migec v1.2.7. Using mixcr v2.1.11, the UMI consensuses were aligned to TRA and TRB V and J templates and assembled into clonotypes. A clonotype was counted as expanded or contracted only if both edgeR and NoisET called the change significant, with noise models trained on biological replicates. edgeR calls used a false discovery rate-adjusted p below 0.01 and a log2 fold-change threshold of 1. As an exploratory analysis of dynamics, max-normalized trajectories of the 1000 most abundant clonotypes were examined with PCA combined with hierarchical clustering. Separately sequenced CD4+ and CD8+ repertoires were used to assign a CD4 or CD8 phenotype to each responding clone. The public reads were reprocessed in TCRdb via fastp at Q25 and MiXCR, keeping in-frame beta chains. Duplicate CDR3 protein sequences are folded into a single record with the most common DNA and genes. TCRdb's processing, not the authors', yielded these V and J calls. This sample lists about 130,000 distinct CDR3 sequences; roughly 6% were detected once. The ten largest account for 2.2% of the sample.

Remarks on this clonotype: The clone's antigen remains unknown. Qualities for individual bases were not recorded, and no much larger clone is one base off.

The chain uses TRBV11-3 and TRBJ1-1, with TRBD1 as a weak D call on 6 bases. Source material: PBMCs or a T cell subset sorted from them (not recorded which). The receptor's source is an adult woman who had mild COVID-19 (a few samples of this study predate the infection). The sample titles of this study are shuffled in the database, so cell type and time point are left out; the donor was told from shared clones. The base sequence is TGTGCCAGCAGCTTAGCAGGGGAATACACTGAAGCTTTCTTT. This gives the protein CASSLAGEYTEAFF.